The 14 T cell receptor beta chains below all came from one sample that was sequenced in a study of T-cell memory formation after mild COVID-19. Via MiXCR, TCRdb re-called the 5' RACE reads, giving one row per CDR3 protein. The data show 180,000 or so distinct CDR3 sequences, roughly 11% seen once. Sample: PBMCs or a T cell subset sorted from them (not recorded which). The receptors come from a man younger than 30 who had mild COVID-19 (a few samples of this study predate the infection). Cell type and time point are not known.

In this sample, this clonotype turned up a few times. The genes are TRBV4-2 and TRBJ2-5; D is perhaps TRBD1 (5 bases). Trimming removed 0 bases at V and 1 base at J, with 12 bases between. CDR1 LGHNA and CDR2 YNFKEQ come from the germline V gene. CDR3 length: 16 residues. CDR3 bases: TGTGCCAGCAGCCAAGAAGAGGCCAGGGTCCAAGAGACCCAGTACTTC. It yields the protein CASSQEEARVQETQYF.

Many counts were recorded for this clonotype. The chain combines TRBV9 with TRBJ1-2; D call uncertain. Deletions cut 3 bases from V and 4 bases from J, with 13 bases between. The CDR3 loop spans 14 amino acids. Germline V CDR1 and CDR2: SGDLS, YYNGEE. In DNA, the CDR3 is TGTGCCAGCAGCGCCCTAGGGCCGGGCTATGGCTACACCTTC. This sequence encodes CASSALGPGYGYTF.

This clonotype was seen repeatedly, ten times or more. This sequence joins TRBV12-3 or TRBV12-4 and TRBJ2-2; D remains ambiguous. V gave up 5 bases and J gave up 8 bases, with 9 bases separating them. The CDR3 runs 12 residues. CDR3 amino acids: CASSLLLGELFF. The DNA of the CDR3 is TGTGCCAGCAGTCTCCTATTGGGGGAGCTGTTTTTT.

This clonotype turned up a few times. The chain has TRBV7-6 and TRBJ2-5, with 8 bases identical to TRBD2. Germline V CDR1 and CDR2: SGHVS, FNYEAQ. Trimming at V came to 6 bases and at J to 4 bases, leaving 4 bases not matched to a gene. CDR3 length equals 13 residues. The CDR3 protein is CASRFAGGETQYF. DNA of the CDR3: TGTGCCAGCAGATTCGCGGGGGGAGAGACCCAGTACTTC.

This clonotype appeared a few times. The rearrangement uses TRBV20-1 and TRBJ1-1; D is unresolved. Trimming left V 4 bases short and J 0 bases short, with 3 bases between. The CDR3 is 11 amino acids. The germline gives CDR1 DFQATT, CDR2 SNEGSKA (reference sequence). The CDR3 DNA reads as TGCAGTGCTACTATGAACACTGAAGCTTTCTTT. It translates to CSATMNTEAFF.

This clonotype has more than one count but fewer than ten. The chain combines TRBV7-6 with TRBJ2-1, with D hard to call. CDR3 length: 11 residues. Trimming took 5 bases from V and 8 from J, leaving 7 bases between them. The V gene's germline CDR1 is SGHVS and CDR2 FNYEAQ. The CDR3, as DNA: TGTGCCAGCAGCCCTGGGTATGAGCAGTTCTTC. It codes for CASSPGYEQFF.

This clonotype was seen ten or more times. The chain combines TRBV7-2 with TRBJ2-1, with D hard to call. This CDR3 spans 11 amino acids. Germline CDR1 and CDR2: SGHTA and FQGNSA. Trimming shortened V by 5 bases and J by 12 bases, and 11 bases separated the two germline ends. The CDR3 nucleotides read TGTGCCAGCAGCCCTCGATTGAGGCAGTTCTTC. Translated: CASSPRLRQFF.

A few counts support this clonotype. DNA for the CDR3: TGCAGCACCCTGACAGGGGGGAACACTGAAGCTTTCTTT. Amino acids: CSTLTGGNTEAFF. The V gene is TRBV29-1, the J gene TRBJ1-1, with 9 bases aligning to TRBD1. After removal of 8 bases from V and 1 base from J, the junction contained 5 bases not matched to a gene. The CDR3 has 13 amino acids. Germline lookup yields CDR1 SQVTM and CDR2 ANQGSEA. The full variable domain, its missing parts supplied by reference TRBV29-1 and TRBJ1-1, is SAVISQKPSRDICQRGTSLTIQCQVDSQVTMMFWYRQQPGQSLTLIATANQGSEATYESGFVIDKFPISRPNLTFSTLTVSNMSPEDSSIYLCSTLTGGNTEAFFGQGTRLTVV.

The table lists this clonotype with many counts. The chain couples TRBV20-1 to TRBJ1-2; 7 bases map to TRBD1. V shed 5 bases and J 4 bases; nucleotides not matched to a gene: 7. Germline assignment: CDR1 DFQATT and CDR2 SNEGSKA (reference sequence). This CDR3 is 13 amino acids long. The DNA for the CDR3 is TGCAGTGCTCGACGCGACAGGGTCTATGGCTACACCTTC. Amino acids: CSARRDRVYGYTF.

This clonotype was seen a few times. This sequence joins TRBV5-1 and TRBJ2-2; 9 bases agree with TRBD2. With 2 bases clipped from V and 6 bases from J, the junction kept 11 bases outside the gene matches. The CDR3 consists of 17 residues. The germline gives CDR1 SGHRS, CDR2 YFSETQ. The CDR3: CASSLIPRTSEAGELFF. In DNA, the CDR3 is TGCGCCAGCAGCTTAATTCCCAGGACTAGCGAAGCCGGGGAGCTGTTTTTT.

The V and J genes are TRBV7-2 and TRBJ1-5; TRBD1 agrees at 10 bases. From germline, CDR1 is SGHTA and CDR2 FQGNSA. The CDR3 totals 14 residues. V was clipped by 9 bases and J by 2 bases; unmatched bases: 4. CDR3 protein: CASRTGGRNQPQHF. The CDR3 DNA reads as TGTGCCAGTCGGACAGGGGGACGCAATCAGCCCCAGCATTTT.

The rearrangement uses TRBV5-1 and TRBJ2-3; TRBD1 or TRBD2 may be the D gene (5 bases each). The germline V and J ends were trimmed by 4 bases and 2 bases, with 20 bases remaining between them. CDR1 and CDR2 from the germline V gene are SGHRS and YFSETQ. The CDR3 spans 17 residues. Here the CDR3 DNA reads TGCGCCAGCAGCATCCGGGACCCCAACCCCCCCACAGATACGCAGTATTTT. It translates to CASSIRDPNPPTDTQYF.

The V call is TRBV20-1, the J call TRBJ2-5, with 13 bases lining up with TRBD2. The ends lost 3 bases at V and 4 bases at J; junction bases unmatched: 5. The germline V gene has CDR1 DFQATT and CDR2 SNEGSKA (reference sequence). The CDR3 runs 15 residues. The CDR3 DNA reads TGCAGTGCTAGTAAGGGACTAGCGGGGCGAGAGACCCAGTACTTC. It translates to CSASKGLAGRETQYF.

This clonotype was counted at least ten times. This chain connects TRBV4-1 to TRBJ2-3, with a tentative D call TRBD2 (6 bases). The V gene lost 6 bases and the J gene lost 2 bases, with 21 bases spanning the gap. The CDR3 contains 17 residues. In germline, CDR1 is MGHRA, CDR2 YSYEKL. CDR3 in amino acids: CASSKQMTGLDTDTQYF. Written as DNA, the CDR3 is TGCGCCAGCAGTAAACAAATGACGGGACTTGACACAGATACGCAGTATTTT.